Listed below are T cell receptor beta chains from one sample, sequenced in a study of CD8 T cells in ankylosing spondylitis. TCRdb independently ran MiXCR on the 5' RACE reads; one entry per CDR3 protein. This table holds about 36,000 distinct CDR3 sequences, 6% found once. The sample comprised blood, either unsorted or a sorted T cell fraction (not recorded which). The receptors here all came from a male donor with ankylosing spondylitis or in good health (not recorded which). The CDR3 runs from the conserved cysteine through the conserved F or W. A D gene is named only where the DNA matches it firmly. Some rows mark clone size as missing; the rest say once, few, many or name a class of expanded clone.

J gene | clone size | V gene | D gene | CDR3 DNA | CDR3 protein
TRBJ2-5 | many | TRBV6-1 | . | TGTGCCAGCAGTGAGAACTGGGTAAATGACCAGTACTTC | CASSENWVNDQYF
TRBJ2-2 | many | TRBV9 | . | TGTGCCAGCAGCCTGGACCCCGGGGAGCTGTTTTTT | CASSLDPGELFF
TRBJ2-5 | many | TRBV19 | TRBD1 | TGTGCCAGCCGTGATCACTGGACAGGGCCTCAAGAGACCCAGTACTTC | CASRDHWTGPQETQYF
TRBJ2-7 | many | TRBV10-3 | . | TGTGCCATCACAGGGACCCCAGCCTACGAGCAGTACTTC | CAITGTPAYEQYF
TRBJ2-2 | many | TRBV7-3 | . | TGTGCCAGCAGCGAGAGGGACGCCGGGGAGCTGTTTTTT | CASSERDAGELFF
TRBJ1-1 | many | TRBV20-1 | . | TGCAGTGCTCTCGACATGAACACTGAAGCTTTCTTT | CSALDMNTEAFF
TRBJ1-5 | many | TRBV5-1 | . | TGCGCCAGCAGCTCGGGGCTCCAAGGAAGCAATCAGCCCCAGCATTTT | CASSSGLQGSNQPQHF
TRBJ2-5 | many | TRBV9 | TRBD2 | TGTGCCAGCAGCGCGACTAGCGGGAGGGGTAAAGAGACCCAGTACTTC | CASSATSGRGKETQYF
TRBJ2-1 | many | TRBV12-3/TRBV12-4 | TRBD1 | TGTGCCAGCAGTTTAGACAGGGGTCCAGCCAATGAGCAGTTCTTC | CASSLDRGPANEQFF
TRBJ2-5 | . | TRBV18 | . | TGTGCCAGCTCACCACCGGAGGTCGTGGAGACCCAGTACTTC | CASSPPEVVETQYF
TRBJ1-4 | . | TRBV15 | . | TGTGCCACCAGCAGAGTAGCGGGGCTGGATAAAAAACTGTTTTTT | CATSRVAGLDKKLFF
TRBJ2-6 | many | TRBV18 | . | TGTGCCAGCTCATCTCTATCCTCAGGGGCTGGGGCCAACGTCCTGACTTTC | CASSSLSSGAGANVLTF
TRBJ1-6 | many | TRBV7-2 | . | TGTGCCAGCAGCGCTAGATCACCCCTCCACTTT | CASSARSPLHF
TRBJ2-5 | . | TRBV5-1 | . | TGCGCCAGCAGCGGCCTCCTCCAAGAGACCCAGTACTTC | CASSGLLQETQYF
TRBJ2-7 | many | TRBV19 | . | TGTGCCAGTAGACTAGGGGCCACCTACGAGCAGTACTTC | CASRLGATYEQYF
TRBJ2-2 | . | TRBV7-1 | . | TGTGCCAGCAGCTCCCCCCATGGGAGCACCGGGGAGCTGTTTTTT | CASSSPHGSTGELFF
TRBJ1-2 | many | TRBV5-6 | . | TGTGCCAGCAGCCTCAGGGGAGTCAACTATGGCTACACCTTC | CASSLRGVNYGYTF
TRBJ2-3 | many | TRBV20-1 | . | TGCAGTGCTAGCGGGGCTATAGAAAGGCAGTATTTT | CSASGAIERQYF
TRBJ1-1 | many | TRBV3-1 | . | TGTGCCAGCAGCCAAGGTCTTGAGGGAGGTTACACTGAAGCTTTCTTT | CASSQGLEGGYTEAFF
TRBJ1-2 | medium-sized | TRBV6-5 | TRBD1 | TGTGCCAGCAGTTATACACAGGGGATCAACTATGGCTACACCTTC | CASSYTQGINYGYTF
TRBJ1-1 | many | TRBV5-1 | . | TGCGCCAGCAGCCCGGACCCGAACACTGAAGCTTTCTTT | CASSPDPNTEAFF
TRBJ2-3 | many | TRBV6-2/TRBV6-3 | TRBD2 | TGTGCCAGCAGTTACTCGACTAGCGGGGTAGATACGCAGTATTTT | CASSYSTSGVDTQYF
TRBJ2-1 | many | TRBV7-7 | TRBD2 | TGTGCTAGCAGCCTTAGCCGGGAGGGCCGCGGAAATGAGCAGTTCTTC | CASSLSREGRGNEQFF
TRBJ2-5 | few | TRBV20-1 | . | TGCAGTGCTAGAGTTTTAGAGACCCAGTACTTC | CSARVLETQYF
TRBJ2-2 | many | TRBV24-1 | . | TGTGCCACCAACAGGGACACCGGGGAGCTGTTTTTT | CATNRDTGELFF
TRBJ2-7 | many | TRBV20-1 | . | TGCAGTGCTAGTCGAGGGTCGTACGAGCAGTACTTC | CSASRGSYEQYF
TRBJ1-4 | many | TRBV5-6 | . | TGTGCCAGCAGTCCCGGCGCGGGTGAAAAACTGTTTTTT | CASSPGAGEKLFF
TRBJ1-1 | many | TRBV12-3/TRBV12-4 | TRBD1 | TGTGCCAGCACACAACAGGGGAGGTCTGAAGCTTTCTTT | CASTQQGRSEAFF
TRBJ2-5 | many | TRBV5-1 | . | TGCGCCAGCAGCTTGCTCGTCGCAGAGACCCAGTACTTC | CASSLLVAETQYF
TRBJ2-1 | many | TRBV4-3 | . | TGCGCCAGCAGCCAAGCTGGGGGTCCGTCCTACAATGAGCAGTTCTTC | CASSQAGGPSYNEQFF
TRBJ2-1 | many | TRBV20-1 | TRBD1 | TGCAGTGCTAGAAGGGGGCAGGCTGAGCAGTTCTTC | CSARRGQAEQFF
TRBJ1-1 | many | TRBV6-6 | . | TGTGCCAGCAGTTCCGCTTTTAACACTGAAGCTTTCTTT | CASSSAFNTEAFF
TRBJ2-5 | many | TRBV4-3 | . | TGCGCCAGCAGCCAAGTAGTGGGGGCGCGGGAGACCCAGTACTTC | CASSQVVGARETQYF
TRBJ2-3 | once | TRBV7-9 | . | TGTGCCAGCAGCTTTGTACTCTTACAGCAGAGCACAGATACGCAGTATTTT | CASSFVLLQQSTDTQYF
TRBJ2-5 | . | TRBV20-1 | . | TGCAGAGCTATCACCTCGAGGGCCGGGACAAGGAAAGAGACCCAGTACTTC | CRAITSRAGTRKETQYF
TRBJ2-1 | . | TRBV7-2 | . | TGTGCCAGCAGCTTAGCAATGAGGGAGCAGTTCTTC | CASSLAMREQFF
TRBJ2-1 | many | TRBV7-9 | TRBD2 | TGTGCCAGCAGCTTCGTAGCGGGAGGCCTCCCCAATGAGCAGTTCTTC | CASSFVAGGLPNEQFF
TRBJ2-3 | many | TRBV18 | . | TGTGCCAGCTCACCCAGCGGGAGCACAGATACGCAGTATTTT | CASSPSGSTDTQYF
TRBJ1-2 | many | TRBV29-1 | . | TGCAGCGTAAACAGGGAAAACTATGGCTACACCTTC | CSVNRENYGYTF
TRBJ2-1 | many | TRBV5-1 | TRBD2 | TGCGCCAGCAGGATAGCGGGAAGCTTACACAATGAGCAGTTCTTC | CASRIAGSLHNEQFF
TRBJ1-1 | few | TRBV7-9 | TRBD1 | TGTGCCAGCAGATTCCAGGGGGAGCCTGAAGCTTTCTTT | CASRFQGEPEAFF
TRBJ2-3 | many | TRBV4-1 | TRBD2 | TGCGCCAGCAGCCGTGACGGGGGGGATACGCAGTATTTT | CASSRDGGDTQYF
TRBJ2-1 | many | TRBV7-8 | . | TGTGCCAGCAGCTTGGGGGCGGGCAATGAGCAGTTCTTC | CASSLGAGNEQFF
TRBJ1-2 | many | TRBV28 | . | TGTGCCAGCAGTCCACAGGCTAATTATGGCTACACCTTC | CASSPQANYGYTF
TRBJ1-2 | many | TRBV5-1 | TRBD1 | TGCGCCAGCACGGACAACAGGGGTCGGGTTCATGGCTACACCTTC | CASTDNRGRVHGYTF
TRBJ2-1 | many | TRBV5-1 | TRBD2 | TGCGCCAGCAGCCAGGGACTAGCGGGAGTTTTTAAGGGCTACAATGAGCAGTTCTTC | CASSQGLAGVFKGYNEQFF
TRBJ1-1 | many | TRBV9 | . | TGTGCCAGCATCGTAAACAGTGGGAACACTGAAGCTTTCTTT | CASIVNSGNTEAFF
TRBJ2-1 | many | TRBV5-8 | . | TGTGCCAGCAGCCGCCGGTTTGTAAGTGAGCAGTTCTTC | CASSRRFVSEQFF
TRBJ2-1 | many | TRBV7-2 | . | TGTGCCAGCAGCTCCGTTTTCCGGGGGACGAATGAGCAGTTCTTC | CASSSVFRGTNEQFF
TRBJ2-1 | many | TRBV20-1 | TRBD2 | TGCGTCCTCACTAGCGGACCCTACAATGAGCAGTTCTTC | CVLTSGPYNEQFF
TRBJ1-2 | many | TRBV7-9 | . | TGTGCCAGCAGCTCCAGGCGGGGTCCAAGCTATGGCTACACCTTC | CASSSRRGPSYGYTF
TRBJ2-1 | many | TRBV5-1 | . | TGCGCCAGCAGCTTGAGGCTCGGTCGTAGAAATTACAATGAGCAGTTCTTC | CASSLRLGRRNYNEQFF
TRBJ2-2 | many | TRBV7-3 | TRBD2 | TGTGCCAGCAGACCTAGCGGGAGTTATAGCGGGGAGCTGTTTTTT | CASRPSGSYSGELFF
TRBJ2-5 | many | TRBV6-5 | . | TGTGCCAGCAGTTTCGGGGGAGAGACCCAGTACTTC | CASSFGGETQYF